The rows below give T cell receptor beta chains drawn from one sample of a study of Ad26.COV2.S vaccination and SARS-CoV-2 variants. The data were produced by immunoSEQ multiplex PCR, yet TCRdb's version contains in-frame clones alone and is incomplete. The sample has 350,000 to 450,000 clones, about 91% seen once. The material sequenced was peripheral blood, taken after recovery from COVID-19. These receptor sequences come from a human donor who had recovered from COVID-19. Each CDR3 is given with its conserved first and last residue. D genes are given only for firm matches. The size field is filled for only some rows; it gives once, few, many or a size class.

size: NA
D: NA
length: 13
V: TRBV9
J: TRBJ2-2
CDR3: CASSGSQTGELFF
DNA: TGTGCCAGCAGCGGAAGTCAGACCGGGGAGCTGTTTTTT

size: NA
D: TRBD2
length: 14
V: TRBV2
J: TRBJ2-7
CDR3: CASRRTSGVGEQYF
DNA: TGTGCCAGTCGCAGAACTAGCGGGGTGGGCGAGCAGTACTTC

size: NA
D: TRBD1
length: 16
V: TRBV6-1
J: TRBJ2-2
CDR3: CASSELGTGSTGELFF
DNA: TGTGCCAGCAGTGAATTGGGGACAGGGTCAACCGGGGAGCTGTTTTTT

size: NA
D: NA
length: 13
V: TRBV7-8
J: TRBJ1-1
CDR3: CASSFGGDTEAFF
DNA: TGTGCCAGCAGCTTTGGGGGGGACACTGAAGCTTTCTTT

size: NA
D: NA
length: 15
V: TRBV3-1/TRBV3-2
J: TRBJ2-1
CDR3: CASSPLGGDYNEQFF
DNA: TGTGCCAGCAGCCCTCTGGGCGGGGACTACAATGAGCAGTTCTTC

size: once
D: NA
length: 16
V: TRBV5-6
J: TRBJ1-1
CDR3: CASSHLLDSLNTEAFF
DNA: TGTGCCAGCAGCCATTTACTGGACTCGCTTAACACTGAAGCTTTCTTT

size: NA
D: TRBD1
length: 14
V: TRBV5-1
J: TRBJ1-5
CDR3: CASSLGDRGQPQHF
DNA: TGCGCCAGCAGCTTGGGGGACAGGGGTCAGCCCCAGCATTTT

size: once
D: NA
length: 14
V: TRBV29-1
J: TRBJ2-7
CDR3: CSVEGGSSNYEQYF
DNA: TGCAGCGTTGAAGGGGGCAGCTCTAACTACGAGCAGTACTTC

size: NA
D: NA
length: 15
V: TRBV4-3
J: TRBJ1-1
CDR3: CASSQVGGRVTEAFF
DNA: TGCGCCAGCAGCCAAGTTGGGGGGAGGGTCACTGAAGCTTTCTTT

size: NA
D: NA
length: 14
V: TRBV6-2/TRBV6-3
J: TRBJ2-5
CDR3: CASSPSAVRETQYF
DNA: TGTGCCAGCAGTCCCTCGGCCGTCCGAGAGACCCAGTACTTC

size: NA
D: TRBD1
length: 15
V: TRBV5-1
J: TRBJ2-1
CDR3: CASSLAGQDYNEQFF
DNA: TGCGCCAGCAGCTTGGCGGGACAGGACTACAATGAGCAGTTCTTC

size: NA
D: NA
length: 15
V: TRBV5-4
J: TRBJ2-7
CDR3: CASSPRDAGTYEQYF
DNA: TGTGCCAGCAGCCCCCGGGACGCCGGGACCTACGAGCAGTACTTC

size: NA
D: NA
length: 15
V: TRBV2
J: TRBJ1-2
CDR3: CASSEEMGGYYGYTF
DNA: TGTGCCAGCAGCGAAGAGATGGGGGGGTACTATGGCTACACCTTC

size: NA
D: NA
length: 12
V: TRBV19
J: TRBJ1-2
CDR3: CASSIQGHGYTF
DNA: TGTGCCAGTAGTATCCAGGGTCATGGCTACACCTTC

size: NA
D: NA
length: 15
V: TRBV18
J: TRBJ1-4
CDR3: CASSPPSVGNEKLFF
DNA: TGTGCCAGCTCACCTCCCTCGGTGGGGAATGAAAAACTGTTTTTT

size: NA
D: TRBD1
length: 16
V: TRBV28
J: TRBJ1-1
CDR3: CASSFPPNRGNTEAFF
DNA: TGTGCCAGCAGTTTCCCCCCGAACAGGGGAAACACTGAAGCTTTCTTT

size: NA
D: NA
length: 13
V: TRBV11-3
J: TRBJ1-1
CDR3: CASSHRTGREAFF
DNA: TGTGCCAGCAGCCATCGTACGGGCCGTGAAGCTTTCTTT

size: NA
D: NA
length: 14
V: TRBV28
J: TRBJ1-5
CDR3: CASSLKGWNQPQHF
DNA: TGTGCCAGCAGTTTAAAGGGGTGGAATCAGCCCCAGCATTTT

size: NA
D: TRBD2
length: 16
V: TRBV5-1
J: TRBJ2-2
CDR3: CASSSSGGKGAGELFF
DNA: TGCGCCAGCAGCTCAAGCGGGGGTAAAGGGGCCGGGGAGCTGTTTTTT

size: NA
D: NA
length: 13
V: TRBV19
J: TRBJ2-7
CDR3: CASGRGAAYEQYF
DNA: TGTGCCAGCGGCAGAGGGGCGGCCTACGAGCAGTACTTC

size: NA
D: TRBD1
length: 15
V: TRBV15
J: TRBJ1-2
CDR3: CATSPGQASKGGYTF
DNA: TGTGCCACCAGCCCCGGACAGGCCAGCAAAGGAGGCTACACCTTC

size: once
D: TRBD1
length: 13
V: TRBV12-3/TRBV12-4
J: TRBJ1-1
CDR3: CASSLDRGTEAFF
DNA: TGTGCCAGCAGTTTAGACAGGGGCACTGAAGCTTTCTTT

size: NA
D: NA
length: 14
V: TRBV19
J: TRBJ2-7
CDR3: CASSTGSGAYEQYF
DNA: TGTGCCAGTAGTACGGGTTCAGGGGCCTACGAGCAGTACTTC

size: NA
D: TRBD1
length: 15
V: TRBV6-5
J: TRBJ2-7
CDR3: CASSIGQGIKYEQYF
DNA: TGTGCCAGCAGTATCGGACAGGGTATAAAGTACGAGCAGTACTTC

size: NA
D: NA
length: 15
V: TRBV10-3
J: TRBJ2-7
CDR3: CAISETRPGAYEQYF
DNA: TGTGCCATCAGCGAGACCCGTCCAGGGGCCTACGAGCAGTACTTC

size: NA
D: TRBD1
length: 15
V: TRBV9
J: TRBJ1-4
CDR3: CASSQTTGTNEKLFF
DNA: TGTGCCAGCAGCCAGACGACAGGGACTAATGAAAAACTGTTTTTT

size: NA
D: TRBD1
length: 16
V: TRBV6-1
J: TRBJ1-2
CDR3: CASSEPGQELGYGYTF
DNA: TGTGCCAGCAGTGAACCGGGACAGGAATTGGGCTATGGCTACACCTTC

size: NA
D: TRBD1
length: 15
V: TRBV18
J: TRBJ1-1
CDR3: CASSPTGGMNTEAFF
DNA: TGTGCCAGCTCACCAACAGGGGGAATGAACACTGAAGCTTTCTTT

size: once
D: NA
length: 11
V: TRBV6-5
J: TRBJ1-6
CDR3: CASSSNSPLHF
DNA: TGTGCCAGCAGTTCCAATTCACCCCTCCACTTT

size: NA
D: TRBD2
length: 13
V: TRBV19
J: TRBJ2-1
CDR3: CASSAGGRAEQFF
DNA: TGTGCCAGTAGTGCCGGGGGGAGGGCTGAGCAGTTCTTC

size: NA
D: NA
length: 15
V: TRBV18
J: TRBJ2-7
CDR3: CASSHSTGRSYEQYF
DNA: TGTGCCAGCTCCCATTCGACAGGGAGGTCCTACGAGCAGTACTTC

size: NA
D: NA
length: 14
V: TRBV6-5
J: TRBJ2-7
CDR3: CASTPGGLKGEQYF
DNA: TGTGCCAGCACCCCCGGAGGGTTGAAGGGCGAGCAGTACTTC

size: NA
D: NA
length: 17
V: TRBV7-8
J: TRBJ1-6
CDR3: CASSLEASGRLKSPLHF
DNA: TGTGCCAGCAGCCTAGAGGCGTCGGGCAGGCTTAAGTCACCCCTCCACTTT

size: few
D: TRBD1
length: 15
V: TRBV5-1
J: TRBJ2-7
CDR3: CASSLAGTGAYEQYF
DNA: TGCGCCAGCAGCTTGGCCGGGACAGGGGCCTACGAGCAGTACTTC

size: NA
D: NA
length: 13
V: TRBV7-3
J: TRBJ2-2
CDR3: CASSPTGTGELFF
DNA: TGTGCCAGCAGCCCAACGGGGACCGGGGAGCTGTTTTTT

size: NA
D: NA
length: 14
V: TRBV7-8
J: TRBJ2-3
CDR3: CASSLLRLADTQYF
DNA: TGTGCCAGCAGCTTATTGAGGTTGGCAGATACGCAGTATTTT

size: NA
D: TRBD1
length: 15
V: TRBV13
J: TRBJ2-7
CDR3: CASGSTGTGAHEQYF
DNA: TGTGCCAGCGGTAGCACCGGGACAGGGGCCCACGAGCAGTACTTC

size: once
D: TRBD1
length: 14
V: TRBV5-4
J: TRBJ2-2
CDR3: CASRKQGGTGELFF
DNA: TGTGCCAGCAGGAAACAGGGGGGCACCGGGGAGCTGTTTTTT

size: NA
D: TRBD1
length: 14
V: TRBV10-3
J: TRBJ1-1
CDR3: CAISTTGAGTEAFF
DNA: TGTGCCATCTCTACGACAGGGGCTGGCACTGAAGCTTTCTTT

size: NA
D: TRBD1
length: 17
V: TRBV7-2
J: TRBJ2-5
CDR3: CASSTRQGYGGQETQYF
DNA: TGTGCCAGCAGCACGAGACAGGGGTATGGGGGGCAAGAGACCCAGTACTTC

size: NA
D: TRBD2
length: 15
V: TRBV5-1
J: TRBJ2-3
CDR3: CASSLGGGLSELQYF
DNA: TGCGCCAGCAGCTTGGGCGGGGGGCTTTCGGAGCTGCAGTATTTT

size: NA
D: NA
length: 16
V: TRBV11-3
J: TRBJ2-5
CDR3: CASSLGVSPDGETQYF
DNA: TGTGCCAGCAGCTTAGGGGTGTCACCCGACGGGGAGACCCAGTACTTC

size: NA
D: NA
length: 13
V: TRBV5-1
J: TRBJ1-1
CDR3: CASSLGGNTEAFF
DNA: TGCGCCAGCAGCTTAGGAGGGAACACTGAAGCTTTCTTT

size: NA
D: NA
length: 17
V: TRBV5-1
J: TRBJ2-1
CDR3: CASSFDLRGPSYNEQFF
DNA: TGCGCCAGCAGCTTTGATCTGCGGGGGCCAAGCTACAATGAGCAGTTCTTC

size: NA
D: TRBD2
length: 16
V: TRBV7-9
J: TRBJ2-5
CDR3: CASSPRLAGGRETQYF
DNA: TGTGCCAGCAGCCCGCGACTAGCGGGGGGGCGGGAGACCCAGTACTTC

size: once
D: TRBD1
length: 13
V: TRBV9
J: TRBJ1-1
CDR3: CASSVQGGTEAFF
DNA: TGTGCCAGCAGCGTCCAGGGGGGCACTGAAGCTTTCTTT

size: NA
D: TRBD1
length: 19
V: TRBV12-5
J: TRBJ1-2
CDR3: CASGLVLGNRGLGWYGYTF
DNA: TGTGCTAGTGGTTTGGTACTAGGGAACAGGGGGCTTGGATGGTATGGCTACACCTTC

size: once
D: NA
length: 10
V: TRBV12-5
J: TRBJ1-1
CDR3: CASGLGPPIF
DNA: TGTGCTAGTGGTTTGGGACCCCCAATCTTT